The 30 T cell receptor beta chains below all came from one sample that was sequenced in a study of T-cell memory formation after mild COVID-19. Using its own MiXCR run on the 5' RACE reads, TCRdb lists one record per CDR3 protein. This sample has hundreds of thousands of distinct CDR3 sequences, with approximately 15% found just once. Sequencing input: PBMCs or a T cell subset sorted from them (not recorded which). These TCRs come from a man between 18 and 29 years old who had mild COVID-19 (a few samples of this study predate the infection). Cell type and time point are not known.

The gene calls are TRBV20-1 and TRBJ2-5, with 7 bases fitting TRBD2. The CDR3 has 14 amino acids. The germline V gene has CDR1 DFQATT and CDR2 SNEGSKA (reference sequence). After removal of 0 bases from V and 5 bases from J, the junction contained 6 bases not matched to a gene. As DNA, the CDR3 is TGCAGTGCTAGAGATAGGCGGGGGAGGGAGACCCAGTACTTC. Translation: CSARDRRGRETQYF.

The CDR3 DNA is TGTGCCAGCAGCCCACGGGCAGGGGAGGCGGTGAACACTGAAGCTTTCTTT. It codes for CASSPRAGEAVNTEAFF. The chain has TRBV7-8 and TRBJ1-1; D might be TRBD1 (6 bases). This CDR3 is 17 amino acids long. Germline values: CDR1 SGHVS, CDR2 FQNEAQ. Trimming took off 5 bases at V and 0 bases at J, with 19 bases between the two ends.

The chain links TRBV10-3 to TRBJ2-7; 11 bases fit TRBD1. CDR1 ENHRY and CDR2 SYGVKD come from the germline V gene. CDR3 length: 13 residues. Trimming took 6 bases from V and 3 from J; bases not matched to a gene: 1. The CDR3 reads CAIRGTGGYEQYF. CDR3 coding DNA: TGTGCCATCAGGGGGACAGGGGGCTACGAGCAGTACTTC.

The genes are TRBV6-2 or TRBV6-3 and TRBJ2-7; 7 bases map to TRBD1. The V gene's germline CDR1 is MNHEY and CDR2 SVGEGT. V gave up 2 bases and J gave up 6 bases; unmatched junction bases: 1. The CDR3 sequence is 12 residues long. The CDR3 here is CASSYRGREQYV. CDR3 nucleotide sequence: TGTGCCAGCAGTTACAGGGGGCGCGAGCAGTACGTC.

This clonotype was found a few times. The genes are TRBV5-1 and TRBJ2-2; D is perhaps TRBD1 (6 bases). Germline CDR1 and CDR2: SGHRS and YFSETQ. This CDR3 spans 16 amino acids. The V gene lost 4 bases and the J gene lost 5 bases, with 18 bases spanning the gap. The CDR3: CASSNTPGHRTGELFF. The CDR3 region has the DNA TGCGCCAGCAGCAACACGCCGGGACACAGGACCGGGGAGCTGTTTTTT.

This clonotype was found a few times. The CDR3 region has the DNA TGTGCCAGCAGTTATTGGGGGGGGCCCCAGCATTTT. Translating it yields CASSYWGGPQHF. V usage is TRBV6-2 or TRBV6-3 and J usage is TRBJ1-5; the D gene is possibly TRBD1 (5 bases). This CDR3 contains 12 residues. Germline V lookup: CDR1 MNHEY, CDR2 SVGEGT. Trimming left V 3 bases short and J 9 bases short, with 9 bases between.

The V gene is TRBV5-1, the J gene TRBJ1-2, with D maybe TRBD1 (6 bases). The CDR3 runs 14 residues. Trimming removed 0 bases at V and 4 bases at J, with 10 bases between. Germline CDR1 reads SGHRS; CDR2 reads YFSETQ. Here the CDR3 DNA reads TGCGCCAGCAGCTTGGCAGGGGCCGTCTATGGCTACACCTTC. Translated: CASSLAGAVYGYTF.

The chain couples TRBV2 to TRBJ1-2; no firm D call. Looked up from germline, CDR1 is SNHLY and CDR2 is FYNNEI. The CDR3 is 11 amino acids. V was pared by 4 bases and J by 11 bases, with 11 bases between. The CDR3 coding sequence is TGTGCCAGCAGTGGGCAAGGCCTTTACACCTTC. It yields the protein CASSGQGLYTF.

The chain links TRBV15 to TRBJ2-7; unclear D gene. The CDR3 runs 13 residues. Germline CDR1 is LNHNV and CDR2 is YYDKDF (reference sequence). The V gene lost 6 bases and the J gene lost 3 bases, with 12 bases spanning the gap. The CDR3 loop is CATRKHGIYEQYF. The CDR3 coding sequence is TGTGCCACCAGAAAACACGGAATCTACGAGCAGTACTTC. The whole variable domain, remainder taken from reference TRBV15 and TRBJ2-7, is DAMVIQNPRYQVTQFGKPVTLSCSQTLNHNVMYWYQQKSSQAPKLLFHYYDKDFNNEADTPDNFQSRRPNTSFCFLDIRSPGLGDTAMYLCATRKHGIYEQYFGPGTRLTVT.

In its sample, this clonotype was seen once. The CDR3 loop reads CASSTDGAYEQYV. The DNA for the CDR3 is TGTGCCAGCAGCACCGACGGGGCCTACGAGCAGTACGTC. The chain uses TRBV21-1 and TRBJ2-7. TRBV21-1 is reported as a pseudogene. The CDR3 is 13 residues long.

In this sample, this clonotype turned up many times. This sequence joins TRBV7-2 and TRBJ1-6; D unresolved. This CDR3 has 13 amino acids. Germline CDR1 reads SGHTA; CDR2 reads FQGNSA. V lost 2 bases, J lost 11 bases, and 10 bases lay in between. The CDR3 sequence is CASSLTTAPPLHF. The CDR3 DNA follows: TGTGCCAGCAGCTTAACAACCGCCCCACCCCTCCACTTT.

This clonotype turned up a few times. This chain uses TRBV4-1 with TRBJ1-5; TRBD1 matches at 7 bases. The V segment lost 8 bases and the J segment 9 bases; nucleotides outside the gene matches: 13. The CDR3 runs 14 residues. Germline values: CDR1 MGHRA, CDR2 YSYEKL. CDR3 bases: TGCGCCAGCGGACCGGGACAGCGAGAAGGGCCCCAGCATTTT. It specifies CASGPGQREGPQHF.

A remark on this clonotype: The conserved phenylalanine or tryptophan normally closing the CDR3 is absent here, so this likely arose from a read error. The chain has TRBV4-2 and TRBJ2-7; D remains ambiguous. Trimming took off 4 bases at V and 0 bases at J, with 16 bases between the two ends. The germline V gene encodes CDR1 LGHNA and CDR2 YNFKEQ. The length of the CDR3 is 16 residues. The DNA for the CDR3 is TGTGCCAGCAGCCCTCTGCTGGGTACGGCCTCCTACGAGCAGTACCTC. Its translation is CASSPLLGTASYEQYL.

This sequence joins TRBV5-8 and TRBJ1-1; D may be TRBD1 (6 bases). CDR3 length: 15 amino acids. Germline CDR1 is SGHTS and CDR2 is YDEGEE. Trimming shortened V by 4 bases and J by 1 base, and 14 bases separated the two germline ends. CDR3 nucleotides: TGTGCCAGCAGCCCCATTAGGGGGGAGAACACTGAAGCTTTCTTT. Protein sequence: CASSPIRGENTEAFF. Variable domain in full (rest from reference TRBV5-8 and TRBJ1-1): EAGVTQSPTHLIKTRGQQATLRCSPISGHTSVYWYQQALGLGLQFLLWYDEGEERNRGNFPPRFSGRQFPNYSSELNVNALELEDSALYLCASSPIRGENTEAFFGQGTRLTVV.

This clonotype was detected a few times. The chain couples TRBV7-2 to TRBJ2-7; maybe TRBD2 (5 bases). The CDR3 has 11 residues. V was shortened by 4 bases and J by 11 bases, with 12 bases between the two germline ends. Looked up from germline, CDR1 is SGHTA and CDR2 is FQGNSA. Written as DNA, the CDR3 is TGTGCCAGCAGCTCTCGAACGAGGGAGTACTTC. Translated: CASSSRTREYF.

The CDR3 DNA follows: TGCGCCAGCTTCGACTTATACAATGAGCAGTTCTTC. It is translated as CASFDLYNEQFF. The chain recombines TRBV5-1 with TRBJ2-1; D gene unclear. The ends were cut back, 7 bases at V and 4 bases at J, with 9 bases in the middle. The germline V gene encodes CDR1 SGHRS and CDR2 YFSETQ. This CDR3 is 12 amino acids long.

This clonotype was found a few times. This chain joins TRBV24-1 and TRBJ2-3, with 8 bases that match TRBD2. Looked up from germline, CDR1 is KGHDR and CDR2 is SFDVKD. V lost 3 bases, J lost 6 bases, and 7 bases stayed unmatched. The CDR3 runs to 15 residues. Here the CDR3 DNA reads TGTGCCACCAGTGATCCGCGGGGGGCAGGGGATACGCAGTATTTT. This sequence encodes CATSDPRGAGDTQYF.

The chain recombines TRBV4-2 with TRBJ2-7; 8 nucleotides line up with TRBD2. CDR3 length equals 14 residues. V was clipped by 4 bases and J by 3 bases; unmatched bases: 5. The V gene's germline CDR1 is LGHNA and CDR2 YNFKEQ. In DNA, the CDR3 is TGTGCCAGCAGCCGTCCGGGACTAGACTACGAGCAGTACTTC. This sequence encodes CASSRPGLDYEQYF.

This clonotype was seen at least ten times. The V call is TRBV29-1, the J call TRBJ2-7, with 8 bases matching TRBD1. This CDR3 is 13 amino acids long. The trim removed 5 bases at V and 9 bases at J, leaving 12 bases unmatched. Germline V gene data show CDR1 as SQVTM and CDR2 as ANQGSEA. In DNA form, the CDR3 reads TGCAGCGTTAGCACGGGACAGGCCATGTGGCAGTACTTC. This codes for CSVSTGQAMWQYF.

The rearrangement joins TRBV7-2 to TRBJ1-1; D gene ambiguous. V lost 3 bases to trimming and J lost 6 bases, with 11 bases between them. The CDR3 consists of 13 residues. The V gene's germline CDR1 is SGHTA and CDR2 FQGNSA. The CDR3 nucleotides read TGTGCCAGCAGCTTTACGACGACTGCTGAAGCTTTCTTT. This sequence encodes CASSFTTTAEAFF. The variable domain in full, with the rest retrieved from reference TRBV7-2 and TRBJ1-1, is GAGVSQSPSNKVTEKGKDVELRCDPISGHTALYWYRQSLGQGLEFLIYFQGNSAPDKSGLPSDRFSAERTGGSVSTLTIQRTQQEDSAVYLCASSFTTTAEAFFGQGTRLTVV.

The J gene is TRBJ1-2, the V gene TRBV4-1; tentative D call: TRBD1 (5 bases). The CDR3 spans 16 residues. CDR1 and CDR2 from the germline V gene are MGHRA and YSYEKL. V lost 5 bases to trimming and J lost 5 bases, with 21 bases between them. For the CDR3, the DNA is TGCGCCAGCAGCTCTCCTGGGCTACAGGACGAGTATGGCTACACCTTC. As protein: CASSSPGLQDEYGYTF.

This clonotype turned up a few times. CDR3 nucleotide sequence: TGTGCCAGCTCACCATCCTATCTTAGGCGTGGGAGATCTGGAAACACCATATATTTT. Translation gives CASSPSYLRRGRSGNTIYF. The J gene is TRBJ1-3, the V gene TRBV18; D ambiguous. This CDR3 contains 19 residues. Germline CDR1 KGHSH, CDR2 LQKENI. The V and J ends lost 2 bases and 1 base respectively, with 21 bases between them. Supplemented by reference TRBV18 and TRBJ1-3, the full variable domain reads NAGVMQNPRHLVRRRGQEARLRCSPMKGHSHVYWYRQLPEEGLKFMVYLQKENIIDESGMPKERFSAEFPKEGPSILRIQQVVRGDSAAYFCASSPSYLRRGRSGNTIYFGEGSWLTVV.

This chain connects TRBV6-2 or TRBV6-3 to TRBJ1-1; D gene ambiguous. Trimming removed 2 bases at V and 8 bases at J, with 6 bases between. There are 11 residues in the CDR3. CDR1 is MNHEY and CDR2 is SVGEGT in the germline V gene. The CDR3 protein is CASSYATEAFF. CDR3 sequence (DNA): TGTGCCAGCAGTTACGCGACAGAAGCTTTCTTT.

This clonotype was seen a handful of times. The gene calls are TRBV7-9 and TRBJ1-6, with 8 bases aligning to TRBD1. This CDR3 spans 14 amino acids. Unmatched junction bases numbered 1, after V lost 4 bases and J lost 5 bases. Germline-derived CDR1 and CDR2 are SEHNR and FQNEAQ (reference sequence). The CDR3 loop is CASSSDRDNSPLHF. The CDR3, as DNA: TGTGCCAGCAGCTCGGACAGGGATAATTCACCCCTCCACTTT.

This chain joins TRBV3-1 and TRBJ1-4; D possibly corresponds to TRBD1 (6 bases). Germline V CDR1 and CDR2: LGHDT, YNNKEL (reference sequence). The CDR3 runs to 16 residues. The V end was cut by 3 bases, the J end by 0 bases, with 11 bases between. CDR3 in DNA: TGTGCCAGCAGCCAGACGAGGGGGGCAACTAATGAAAAACTGTTTTTT. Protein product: CASSQTRGATNEKLFF.

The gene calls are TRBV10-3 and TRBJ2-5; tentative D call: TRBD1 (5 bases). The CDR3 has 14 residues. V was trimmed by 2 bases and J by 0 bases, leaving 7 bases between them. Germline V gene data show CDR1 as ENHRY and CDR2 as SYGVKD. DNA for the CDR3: TGTGCCATCAGTGAGCAGGGATACCAAGAGACCCAGTACTTC. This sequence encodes CAISEQGYQETQYF.

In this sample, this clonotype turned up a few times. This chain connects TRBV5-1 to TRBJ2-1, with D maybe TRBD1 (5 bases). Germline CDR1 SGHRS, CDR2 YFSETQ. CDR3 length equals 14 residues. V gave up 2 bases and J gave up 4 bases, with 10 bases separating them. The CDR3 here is CASSFRAVYNEQFF. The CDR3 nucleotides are TGCGCCAGCAGCTTCAGGGCTGTTTACAATGAGCAGTTCTTC.

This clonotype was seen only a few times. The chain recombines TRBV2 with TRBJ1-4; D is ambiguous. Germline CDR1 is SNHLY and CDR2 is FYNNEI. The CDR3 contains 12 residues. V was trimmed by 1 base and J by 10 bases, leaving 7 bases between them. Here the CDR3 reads CASSEGAGKLFF. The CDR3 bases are TGTGCCAGCAGTGAAGGGGCCGGAAAACTGTTTTTT.

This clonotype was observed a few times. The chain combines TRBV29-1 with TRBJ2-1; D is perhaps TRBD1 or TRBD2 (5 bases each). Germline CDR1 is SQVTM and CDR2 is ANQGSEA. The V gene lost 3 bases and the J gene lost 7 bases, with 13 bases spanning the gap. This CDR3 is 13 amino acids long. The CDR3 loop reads CSVEGPPPNEQFF. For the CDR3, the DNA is TGCAGCGTTGAGGGACCGCCGCCAAATGAGCAGTTCTTC.

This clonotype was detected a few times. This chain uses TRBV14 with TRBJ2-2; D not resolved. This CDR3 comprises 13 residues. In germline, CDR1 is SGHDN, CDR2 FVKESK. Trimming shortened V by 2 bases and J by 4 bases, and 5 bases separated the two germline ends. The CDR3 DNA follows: TGTGCCAGCAGCCAAAGTTTCACCGGGGAGCTGTTTTTT. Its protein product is CASSQSFTGELFF.